This T cell receptor beta chain originates from a study of blood T cell repertoires in COVID-19. Study-level information: Sites across the United States, Italy and Spain contributed samples from acute and convalescent COVID-19. T cells, B-cell-depleted T cells, or PBMCs supplied cDNA or gDNA.

The germline V gene has CDR1 KGHSH and CDR2 LQKENI. V was clipped by 8 bases and J by 5 bases, with 15 bases between them. CDR3 length equals 13 residues. This clone has a handful of counts. As originally analysed: Reference gene primer amplification gave nucleated cell count estimates. The data were produced by immunoSEQ multiplex PCR, yet TCRdb's version contains in-frame clones alone and is incomplete. V and J calls and clone size are copied from that table; D and trimming were computed from the DNA. Of roughly 25,000 clones in the sample, over 80% were seen once. Sequencing input: peripheral blood. The receptor's source is a human donor in a cohort sampled during active COVID-19. J is TRBJ2-5 and V is TRBV18, with D maybe TRBD1 (6 bases). The DNA for the CDR3 is TGTGCCAGCCGGACAGCGTCGGAGGAGACCCAGTACTTC. It codes for CASRTASEETQYF.